The 30 T cell receptor beta chains below come from one sample, sequenced in a study of spatial heterogeneity in lung cancer. Points from the study as a whole: Tumors with more nonsynonymous mutations had more expanded intratumoral alpha and beta TCRs.

The time point was: sample taken at primary tumor resection. TCRdb processed the 5' RACE reads anew with MiXCR; each CDR3 protein has one entry. This table has about 9,200 distinct CDR3 sequences, 5% appearing once. These receptors' antigens are unknown. Sequencing used lung tumor tissue, obtained at surgery. The source of these receptors is a female donor with early-stage non-small cell lung cancer.

This clonotype was seen many times. The chain joins TRBV14 to TRBJ1-6, with D possibly being TRBD1 (5 bases). The V end lost 4 bases, the J end lost 2 bases, and 18 bases lay between the germline ends. Germline V gene sequence: CDR1 SGHDN, CDR2 FVKESK. The CDR3 runs 18 residues. The CDR3 DNA reads as TGTGCCAGCAGCCGAACCGCGACAGCCTATCCCTATAATTCACCCCTCCACTTT. Its protein is CASSRTATAYPYNSPLHF.

This clonotype ranks as medium-sized. The V and J genes are TRBV11-3 and TRBJ2-3; the D is unclear. Trimming removed 1 base from V and 5 bases from J, with 4 bases in between. Germline V CDR1 and CDR2: SGHNT, YENEEA. This CDR3 region has 12 residues. The CDR3 spells CASSLAGDTQYF. The CDR3 nucleotides read TGTGCCAGCAGCTTAGCCGGAGATACGCAGTATTTT.

This clonotype came up many times. This chain connects TRBV6-1 to TRBJ2-3; D might be TRBD2 (6 bases). The CDR3 covers 13 residues. The ends were cut back, 6 bases at V and 6 bases at J, with 13 bases in the middle. Germline lookup yields CDR1 MNHNS and CDR2 SASEGT. DNA of the CDR3: TGTGCCAGCAGGGGCGGGGAAGTTGATACGCAGTATTTT. Its translation: CASRGGEVDTQYF.

The rearrangement uses TRBV7-2 and TRBJ2-1, with D perhaps matching TRBD1 (5 bases). CDR1 SGHTA and CDR2 FQGNSA come from the germline V gene. With 3 bases removed from V and 1 base from J, the gap between germline ends came to 7 bases. The CDR3 spans 14 residues. The DNA of the CDR3 is TGTGCCAGCAGCTTCGACAGTTCCTACAATGAGCAGTTCTTC. Protein product: CASSFDSSYNEQFF.

This clonotype was counted at least ten times. The chain is built from TRBV30 and TRBJ2-3; no clear D gene. In germline, CDR1 is GTSNPN, CDR2 SVGIG (reference sequence). Trimming removed 2 bases at V and 4 bases at J, with 13 bases between. The CDR3 has 14 residues. The CDR3 DNA reads as TGTGCCTGGAGTTTAGTTGGGATCTCAGATACGCAGTATTTT. It yields the protein CAWSLVGISDTQYF. Complete variable domain (other parts from reference TRBV30 and TRBJ2-3): SQTIHQWPATLVQPVGSPLSLECTVEGTSNPNLYWYRQAAGRGLQLLFYSVGIGQISSEVPQNLSASRPQDRQFILSSKKLLLSDSGFYLCAWSLVGISDTQYFGPGTRLTVL.

This clonotype was counted ten times or more. The chain combines TRBV11-2 with TRBJ2-1, with TRBD2 matching over 8 bases. The CDR3 consists of 13 residues. The V gene end was trimmed by 3 bases and the J gene end by 14 bases; junction bases not matched to a gene: 9. CDR1 and CDR2 (germline): SGHAT, FQNNGV. The CDR3, as DNA: TGTGCCAGCAGCTTGGCGGGAGGAGGAGGAAAGTTCTTC. This translates into CASSLAGGGGKFF.

With respect to this clonotype: An end of the junction does not agree with germline; a read error may underlie this. The chain combines TRBV7-9 with TRBJ1-2, with TRBD1 identical over 7 bases. The V gene's germline CDR1 is SEHNR and CDR2 FQNEAQ (reference sequence). The CDR3 has 14 residues. CDR3 in amino acids: CASSLGDSLYGYPF. The CDR3 bases are TGTGCCAGCAGCTTAGGGGACAGCCTCTATGGCTACCCCTTC.

This clonotype was found many times. This chain connects TRBV7-8 to TRBJ2-3; TRBD2 matches at 11 bases. CDR3 length equals 16 residues. CDR1 is SGHVS, CDR2 FQNEAQ, per germline. The J segment lost 4 bases and the V segment lost 4 bases, leaving 7 bases of the junction unmatched. CDR3 nucleotide sequence: TGTGCCAGCAGCTCACTAGCGGGAGTCCATCCAGATACGCAGTATTTT. It translates to CASSSLAGVHPDTQYF.

This clonotype is medium-sized in the sample. The chain has TRBV29-1 and TRBJ1-5; D call uncertain. Germline V gene sequence: CDR1 SQVTM, CDR2 ANQGSEA. V lost 4 bases, J lost 0 bases, and 4 bases lay in between. The CDR3 sequence is 12 residues long. The CDR3 DNA sequence: TGCAGCGTTGGGGATAGCAATCAGCCCCAGCATTTT. Protein sequence: CSVGDSNQPQHF.

This clonotype is medium-sized by share. J is TRBJ1-2 and V is TRBV29-1; 8 bases align to TRBD1. The V gene's germline CDR1 is SQVTM and CDR2 ANQGSEA. CDR3 length: 13 amino acids. V trimming: 8 bases; J trimming: 6 bases; junction bases outside the gene matches: 11. CDR3 in DNA: TGCAGCTTCTCCAGGGGGCTGTTGAATGGCTACACCTTC. Its protein product is CSFSRGLLNGYTF.

This clonotype has a handful of counts. V usage is TRBV6-1 and J usage is TRBJ2-3; 10 nucleotides line up with TRBD2. V gave up 1 base and J gave up 3 bases; unmatched junction bases: 1. CDR3 length: 15 amino acids. CDR1 is MNHNS, CDR2 SASEGT, per germline. This CDR3 is CASSEVAGGTDTQYF. In nucleotides, the CDR3 is TGTGCCAGCAGTGAAGTAGCGGGAGGTACAGATACGCAGTATTTT.

Within the sample, this clonotype is medium-sized. The V and J genes are TRBV12-3 or TRBV12-4 and TRBJ2-3; 7 bases are shared with TRBD2. J lost 3 bases, V lost 6 bases, and 9 bases had no gene match. The CDR3 consists of 15 residues. CDR3 bases: TGTGCCAGCAGCGCCTTTGCGGGAGTTACAGATACGCAGTATTTT. This codes for CASSAFAGVTDTQYF.

This clonotype was counted only a few times. The CDR3 sequence: CSAMGGGQCTQYF. CDR3 in DNA: TGCAGTGCCATGGGCGGGGGGCAGTGTACGCAGTATTTT. The chain uses TRBV20-1 and TRBJ2-3; 8 nucleotides line up with TRBD2. Germline V CDR1 and CDR2: DFQATT, SNEGSKA (reference sequence). This CDR3 is 13 amino acids long. V shed 6 bases and J 8 bases; nucleotides not matched to a gene: 10.

This clonotype was detected many times. V usage is TRBV28 and J usage is TRBJ1-2; D unclear. V was cut by 7 bases and J by 7 bases, with 13 bases left in between. The CDR3 loop spans 12 amino acids. Germline V gives CDR1 MDHEN, CDR2 SYDVKM. CDR3: CASNIGGFGYTF. The CDR3 region has the DNA TGTGCCAGCAACATAGGAGGGTTTGGCTACACCTTC.

This clonotype was seen many times. The V and J genes are TRBV20-1 and TRBJ2-1; D not certain. The V gene's germline CDR1 is DFQATT and CDR2 SNEGSKA (reference sequence). There are 11 residues in the CDR3. V shed 2 bases and J shed 8 bases, with 7 bases lying between them. CDR3 nucleotides: TGCAGTGCTAGAAAAATATATGAGCAGTTCTTC. Translated: CSARKIYEQFF.

This clonotype was seen repeatedly, ten times or more. This chain uses TRBV12-3 or TRBV12-4 with TRBJ1-4; TRBD1 agrees at 7 bases. The CDR3 runs to 14 residues. J was trimmed by 3 bases and V by 4 bases; bases with no gene match: 2. Here the CDR3 DNA reads TGTGCCAGCAGTTACGGGACAGCTAATGAAAAACTGTTTTTT. This codes for CASSYGTANEKLFF.

In its sample, this clonotype is medium-sized. V usage is TRBV7-3 and J usage is TRBJ2-7; 7 bases agree with TRBD2. Per germline, CDR1 SGHTA and CDR2 FQGTGA. V lost 5 bases, J lost 0 bases, and 4 bases stayed unmatched. The CDR3 sequence is 14 residues long. DNA for the CDR3: TGTGCCAGCAGCCCGGGAGGTTACTCCTACGAGCAGTACTTC. Translation gives CASSPGGYSYEQYF.

The V call is TRBV27, the J call TRBJ1-4; D not resolved. V lost 3 bases, J lost 5 bases, and 13 bases lay in between. This CDR3 region has 15 residues. Germline V gives CDR1 MNHEY, CDR2 SMNVEV (reference sequence). CDR3 sequence: CASSFRRAKNEKLFF. CDR3 in DNA: TGTGCCAGCAGTTTCCGGAGGGCCAAAAATGAAAAACTGTTTTTT.

By sample share, this clonotype is medium-sized. The chain is built from TRBV20-1 and TRBJ1-2; D is unresolved. The CDR3 contains 12 residues. The V end was cut by 6 bases, the J end by 7 bases, with 15 bases between. Germline values: CDR1 DFQATT, CDR2 SNEGSKA (reference sequence). The CDR3 DNA follows: TGCAGTGCCCCGGATCCGGGGAGTGGCTACACCTTC. Its translation: CSAPDPGSGYTF.

The rearrangement joins TRBV6-5 to TRBJ1-2; TRBD1 agrees at 7 bases. CDR3 length: 14 amino acids. The germline gives CDR1 MNHEY, CDR2 SVGAGI. J was trimmed by 5 bases and V by 4 bases; bases with no gene match: 7. CDR3 residues: CASSLYRGSYGYTF. The CDR3 DNA follows: TGTGCCAGCAGTTTGTACAGGGGTAGTTATGGCTACACCTTC.

This clonotype was counted at least ten times. The chain joins TRBV2 to TRBJ2-3; tentative D call: TRBD1 (5 bases). The V and J ends lost 4 bases and 0 bases respectively, with 5 bases between them. Germline CDR1 SNHLY, CDR2 FYNNEI. The CDR3 runs to 13 residues. The CDR3 DNA reads as TGTGCCAGCAGTGGACAGAGCACAGATACGCAGTATTTT. Its translation: CASSGQSTDTQYF.

The sample holds many counts of this clonotype. The chain carries TRBV6-5 and TRBJ1-1; D possibly corresponds to TRBD1 (6 bases). The CDR3 covers 13 residues. CDR1 and CDR2 from the germline V gene are MNHEY and SVGAGI. V was clipped by 4 bases and J by 8 bases, with 14 bases between them. CDR3 loop: CASSFPGAREAFF. CDR3 sequence (DNA): TGTGCCAGCAGTTTCCCAGGGGCCCGAGAAGCTTTCTTT.

This clonotype occurred many times. V usage is TRBV12-5 and J usage is TRBJ1-5, with 7 positions matching TRBD1. The length of the CDR3 is 17 residues. V shed 4 bases, J shed 4 bases, and the junction held 13 bases outside the gene matches. Germline-derived CDR1 and CDR2 are LGHNT and FRNRAP. The CDR3 region has the DNA TGTGCTAGTGGTTCCCACTTCCGACAGGGTAGGAATCAGCCCCAGCATTTT. Amino acid sequence: CASGSHFRQGRNQPQHF. Together with reference TRBV12-5 and TRBJ1-5, the CDR3 gives the full variable domain: DARVTQTPRHKVTEMGQEVTMRCQPILGHNTVFWYRQTMMQGLELLAYFRNRAPLDDSGMPKDRFSAEMPDATLATLKIQPSEPRDSAVYFCASGSHFRQGRNQPQHFGDGTRLSIL.

This clonotype is medium-sized in the sample. The chain has TRBV6-6 and TRBJ2-7; 8 positions match TRBD1. CDR3 length: 14 residues. Germline CDR1 reads MNHNY; CDR2 reads SVGAGI (reference sequence). V trimming: 3 bases; J trimming: 1 base; junction bases outside the gene matches: 2. CDR3 sequence (DNA): TGTGCCAGCAGTTATTGGACAGGGTCCTACGAGCAGTACTTC. Its protein product is CASSYWTGSYEQYF.

This clonotype was observed many times. The V and J genes are TRBV5-5 and TRBJ2-7; D is undetermined. V shed 5 bases and J shed 5 bases, with 14 bases lying between them. In germline, CDR1 is SGHKS, CDR2 YYEKEE (reference sequence). The CDR3 loop spans 13 amino acids. The CDR3 reads CASRPTLGHEQYF. The CDR3, as DNA: TGTGCCAGCAGGCCGACCCTCGGCCACGAGCAGTACTTC.

In its sample, this clonotype is medium-sized (0.01 to 0.1%). The chain carries TRBV6-6 and TRBJ2-5; D is undetermined. The germline V gene encodes CDR1 MNHNY and CDR2 SVGAGI (reference sequence). The V end lost 7 bases, the J end lost 3 bases, and 3 bases lay between the germline ends. This CDR3 is built from 10 residues. The CDR3 coding sequence is TGTGCCAGCAAAAAAGAGACCCAGTACTTC. Its translation: CASKKETQYF.

Relative to its sample, this clonotype is medium-sized. The V gene is TRBV27, the J gene TRBJ2-7, with 7 bases fitting TRBD2. The CDR3 runs 15 residues. Per germline, CDR1 MNHEY and CDR2 SMNVEV (reference sequence). After removal of 5 bases from V and 4 bases from J, the junction contained 11 bases not matched to a gene. CDR3 sequence (DNA): TGTGCCAGCAGTGCCCTGGGCGCGGGAGAGTACGAGCAGTACTTC. It yields the protein CASSALGAGEYEQYF.

In this sample, this clonotype turned up many times. The V and J genes are TRBV5-1 and TRBJ1-1; 9 bases align to TRBD1. The CDR3 extends over 14 amino acids. Germline values: CDR1 SGHRS, CDR2 YFSETQ. The J segment lost 8 bases and the V segment lost 4 bases, leaving 9 bases of the junction unmatched. The chain's CDR3 is CASSPMTGGGEAFF. CDR3 sequence (DNA): TGCGCCAGCAGCCCTATGACAGGGGGTGGGGAAGCTTTCTTT.

This clonotype is medium-sized by share. The genes are TRBV30 and TRBJ1-1; D might be TRBD1 (5 bases). The CDR3 consists of 16 residues. Trimming pared 8 bases from V and 0 bases from J, leaving 22 bases between. Germline loops: CDR1 GTSNPN, CDR2 SVGIG (reference sequence). CDR3 sequence: CAHKTKQANLNTEAFF. The CDR3 bases are TGTGCCCACAAGACGAAACAGGCGAATCTGAACACTGAAGCTTTCTTT.

This clonotype was detected ten times or more. This chain connects TRBV20-1 to TRBJ2-1; TRBD2 aligns across 9 bases. With V trimmed by 0 bases and J by 4 bases, 13 bases remained unmatched. The CDR3 runs 18 residues. Per the germline V gene, CDR1 is DFQATT and CDR2 is SNEGSKA (reference sequence). CDR3: CSARDEVAGDLPYNEQFF. In nucleotides, the CDR3 is TGCAGTGCTAGAGATGAAGTAGCGGGAGATCTCCCTTACAATGAGCAGTTCTTC.